This T cell receptor (beta chain) was recovered during a study of blood T cell repertoires in COVID-19. Study at large: COVID-19 samples collected from the United States, Italy and Spain covered acute and convalescent phases. Sample material is recorded as cDNA or gDNA derived from T cells, B-cell-depleted T cells, or PBMCs.

Germline V gene lookup returns CDR1 SNHLY and CDR2 FYNNEI. The CDR3 totals 15 residues. Germline trimming cut 1 base from V and 5 bases from J; bases unmatched to any gene: 0. In the original analysis: Estimates of nucleated cell counts were drawn from the amplification of reference gene primers. Sequenced by immunoSEQ multiplex PCR; TCRdb stores in-frame clones only, minus some. V and J calls and clone size come straight from that table; D and trimming were deduced from the DNA. In the table there are 150,000 or so clones, 83% of which are singletons. Seattle's enrolled individuals joined amid active infection and were then monitored longitudinally.

The chain carries TRBV2 and TRBJ2-1, with 12 positions matching TRBD2. This TCR was recovered from a woman aged 60 to 75 with COVID-19, enrolled during active disease. The specimen sequenced was peripheral blood. The CDR3 DNA sequence: TGTGCCAGCAGTGAAGGGACTAGCGGGAACAATGAGCAGTTCTTC. This gives the protein CASSEGTSGNNEQFF.